These 10 T cell receptor beta chains were sequenced from one sample in a study of shared clonotypes between healthy human individuals. Naive CD8 cells lacked CD45RO, underwent positive selection for CCR7 and left out terminally differentiated effector memory CD45RA+ cells. The method was immunoSEQ multiplex PCR; TCRdb's version includes in-frame clones alone and lacks a portion of them. The sample shows millions of clones, roughly 94% of them seen only once. Sequencing was performed on naive CD8+ T cells sorted from blood. The receptors originated from a man between 18 and 35 years old in good health.

The chain couples TRBV18 to TRBJ2-7; D may be TRBD2 (7 bases). The CDR3 is 15 amino acids. Germline V gene data show CDR1 as KGHSH and CDR2 as LQKENI. V lost 1 base and J lost 2, with 12 bases in between. The CDR3 spells CASSPRRGGTYEQYF. CDR3 DNA sequence: TGTGCCAGCTCACCACGGAGGGGGGGCACCTACGAGCAGTACTTC. Supplemented by reference TRBV18 and TRBJ2-7, the full variable domain reads NAGVMQNPRHLVRRRGQEARLRCSPMKGHSHVYWYRQLPEEGLKFMVYLQKENIIDESGMPKERFSAEFPKEGPSILRIQQVVRGDSAAYFCASSPRRGGTYEQYFGPGTRLTVT.

V is TRBV7-2 and J is TRBJ1-4; TRBD1 agrees at 10 bases. This CDR3 region has 16 residues. The germline gives CDR1 SGHTA, CDR2 FQGNSA. Trimming removed 4 bases from V and 7 bases from J; junction bases left unmatched: 9. CDR3 amino acids: CASSCDRGRECEKLFF. The DNA for the CDR3 is TGTGCCAGCAGCTGCGACAGGGGGCGAGAGTGTGAAAAACTGTTTTTT.

Remarks on this clone: The same CDR3 arises from other DNA sequences in this sample as well. The chain couples TRBV18 to TRBJ2-7; TRBD1 matches 9 bases. J lost 0 bases, V lost 6 bases, and 3 bases had no gene match. CDR3 length: 14 residues. Germline V gene data show CDR1 as KGHSH and CDR2 as LQKENI. CDR3 region: CASSGTGSSYEQYF. DNA for the CDR3: TGTGCCAGCTCCGGGACAGGGAGCTCCTACGAGCAGTACTTC.

Remarks on this clone: The limits of the CDR3 on the DNA are not certain, so only TCRdb's listed CDR3 is given. The chain joins TRBV25-1 to TRBJ2-3; TRBD2 is the table's D call, not checked against the DNA. The CDR3 extends over 13 residues, inclusive of both ends. CDR1 and CDR2 from the germline V gene are MGHDK and SYGVNS. The CDR3 reads CASSEFASGIGYF.

This chain connects TRBV7-2 to TRBJ2-2, with D perhaps matching TRBD2 (5 bases). The CDR3 extends over 18 amino acids. Germline-derived CDR1 and CDR2 are SGHTA and FQGNSA. Trimming pared 3 bases from V and 3 bases from J, leaving 20 bases between. CDR3 residues: CASSFPPMTGKDTGELFF. CDR3 DNA: TGTGCCAGCAGCTTCCCCCCCATGACGGGGAAGGACACCGGGGAGCTGTTTTTT.

This clone was counted once. V usage is TRBV7-9 and J usage is TRBJ2-7, with 13 bases lining up with TRBD2. From germline, CDR1 is SEHNR and CDR2 FQNEAQ (reference sequence). With V trimmed by 5 bases and J by 2 bases, 6 bases remained unmatched. The CDR3 has 16 residues. CDR3 region: CASSATGTSGAYEQYF. The CDR3 DNA is TGTGCCAGCAGCGCCACCGGGACTAGCGGGGCCTACGAGCAGTACTTC.

This chain connects TRBV2 to TRBJ2-3; 12 bases are shared with TRBD2. V shed 4 bases and J 3 bases; nucleotides not matched to a gene: 5. Germline assignment: CDR1 SNHLY and CDR2 FYNNEI. This CDR3 is built from 16 residues. The CDR3 DNA follows: TGTGCCAGCAGTGTCGAACTAGCGGGGGGTACAGATACGCAGTATTTT. Protein product: CASSVELAGGTDTQYF. The full variable domain, its missing parts supplied by reference TRBV2 and TRBJ2-3, is EPEVTQTPSHQVTQMGQEVILRCVPISNHLYFYWYRQILGQKVEFLVSFYNNEISEKSEIFDDQFSVERPDGSNFTLKIRSTKLEDSAMYFCASSVELAGGTDTQYFGPGTRLTVL.

This clone was observed a single time. The genes are TRBV5-6 and TRBJ2-1; D gene unclear. CDR1 SGHDT and CDR2 YYEEEE come from the germline V gene. The length of the CDR3 is 14 residues. Trimming stripped 4 bases from V and 10 bases from J, with 18 bases between. The CDR3 sequence is CASSLQTSLGEQFF. CDR3 coding DNA: TGTGCCAGCAGCCTCCAGACTTCTCTTGGGGAGCAGTTCTTC.

V and J are TRBV11-2 and TRBJ2-2; 10 bases are shared with TRBD2. The trim removed 5 bases at V and 6 bases at J, leaving 9 bases unmatched. The germline CDR1 and CDR2 sequences are SGHAT and FQNNGV. The CDR3 sequence is 16 residues long. In nucleotides, the CDR3 is TGTGCCAGCAGCCACGTTACCAGCGGGAGGGCCGGGGAGCTGTTTTTT. Translation gives CASSHVTSGRAGELFF. Variable domain in full (rest from reference TRBV11-2 and TRBJ2-2): EAGVAQSPRYKIIEKRQSVAFWCNPISGHATLYWYQQILGQGPKLLIQFQNNGVVDDSQLPKDRFSAERLKGVDSTLKIQPAKLEDSAVYLCASSHVTSGRAGELFFGEGSRLTVL.

This chain joins TRBV27 and TRBJ2-7; tentatively, D is TRBD1 (6 bases). Germline V gene lookup returns CDR1 MNHEY and CDR2 SMNVEV (reference sequence). V was pared by 6 bases and J by 3 bases, with 24 bases between. CDR3 length: 17 residues. For the CDR3, the DNA is TGTGCCAGCAGCCTGCAACCGGGGCAGGCAGGGGTCTACGAGCAGTACTTC. Protein product: CASSLQPGQAGVYEQYF.